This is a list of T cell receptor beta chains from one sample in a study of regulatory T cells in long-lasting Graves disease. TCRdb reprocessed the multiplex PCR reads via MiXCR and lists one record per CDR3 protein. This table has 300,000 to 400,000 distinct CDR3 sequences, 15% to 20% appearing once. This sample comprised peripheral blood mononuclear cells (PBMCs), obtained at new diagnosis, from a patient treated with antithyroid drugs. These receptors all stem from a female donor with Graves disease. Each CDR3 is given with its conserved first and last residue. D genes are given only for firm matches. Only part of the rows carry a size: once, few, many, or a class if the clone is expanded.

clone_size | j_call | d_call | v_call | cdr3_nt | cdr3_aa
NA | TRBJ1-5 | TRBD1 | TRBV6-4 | TGTGCCAGCAGGCCGAGGGGGACAGGGGGCGCAGGGCAGCCCCAGCATTTT | CASRPRGTGGAGQPQHF
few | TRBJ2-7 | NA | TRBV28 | TGTGCCAGCAGACCCGCCGGGACAACTCCCGAGCAGTACTTC | CASRPAGTTPEQYF
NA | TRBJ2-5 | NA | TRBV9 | TGTGCCAGCGGCGTAGGACAAGCACAAGAGACCCAGTACTTC | CASGVGQAQETQYF
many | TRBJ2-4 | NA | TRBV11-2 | TGTGCCAGCAGCTTAGTACAGGGTGTAGACATTCAGTACTTC | CASSLVQGVDIQYF
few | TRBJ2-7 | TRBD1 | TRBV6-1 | TGTGCCAGCGGATCCCGGGACAGAGACTCCTCGTGGAACTACGAGCAGTACTTC | CASGSRDRDSSWNYEQYF
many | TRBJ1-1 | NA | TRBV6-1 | TGTGCCAGCATGGCAGGTTTGAACACTGAAGCTTTCTTT | CASMAGLNTEAFF
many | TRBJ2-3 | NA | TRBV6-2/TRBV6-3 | TGTGCCAGCAGTTACTCGTACGCCGTCGGAGATACGCAGTATTTT | CASSYSYAVGDTQYF
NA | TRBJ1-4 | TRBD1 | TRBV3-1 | TGTGCCAGCAGCCAAGATCTTCAGGGGGAACTGTTTTTT | CASSQDLQGELFF
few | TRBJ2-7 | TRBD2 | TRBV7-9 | TGTGCCAGCAGCATAGGGGCGGGAGGTTACGGGGACGAGCAGTACTTC | CASSIGAGGYGDEQYF
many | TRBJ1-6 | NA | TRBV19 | TGTGCCAGTAGTAAGGACGGTTCGAATTCACCCCTCCACTTT | CASSKDGSNSPLHF
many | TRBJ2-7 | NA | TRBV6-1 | TGTGCCAGTGGGATGGGACTTAAGTACGAGCAGTACTTC | CASGMGLKYEQYF
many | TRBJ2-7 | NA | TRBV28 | TGTGCCAGCAGTGCTCTGGGACAAATAGCCTCCTACGAGCAGTACTTC | CASSALGQIASYEQYF
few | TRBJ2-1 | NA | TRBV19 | TGTGCCAGTAGTATAGGAGCTAATGAGCAGTTCTTC | CASSIGANEQFF
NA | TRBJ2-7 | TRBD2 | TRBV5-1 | TGCGCCAGCAGTTTAGCGGGAGTTGAGGAGCAGTACTTC | CASSLAGVEEQYF
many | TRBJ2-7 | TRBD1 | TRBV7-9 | TGTGCCAGCAGCTTTGGCGGGACAGGGGGCTCCGAGCAGTACTTC | CASSFGGTGGSEQYF
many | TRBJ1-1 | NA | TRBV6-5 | TGTGCCAGCAGTTACTCGCCCAGGGGGAACACTGAAGCTTTCTTT | CASSYSPRGNTEAFF
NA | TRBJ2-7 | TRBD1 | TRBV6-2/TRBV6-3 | TGTGCCAGCAGTTTCCTTGACAGGGCCATCTACGAGCAGTACTTC | CASSFLDRAIYEQYF
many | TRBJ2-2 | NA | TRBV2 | TGTGCCAGCTATAGCAGGACGAACACCGGGGAGCTGTTTTTT | CASYSRTNTGELFF
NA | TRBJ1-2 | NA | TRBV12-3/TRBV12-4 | TGTGCCAGCAGTTTTGCGGCCAGCTCCTATGGCTACACCTTC | CASSFAASSYGYTF
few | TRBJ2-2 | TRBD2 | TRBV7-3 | TGTGCCAGCAGCTTAATGGGTAGCGGGAGTGGCGGGGAGCTGTTTTTT | CASSLMGSGSGGELFF
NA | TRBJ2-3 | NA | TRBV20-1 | TGCAGTGCCGATACTGGCGCAGATACGCAGTATTTT | CSADTGADTQYF
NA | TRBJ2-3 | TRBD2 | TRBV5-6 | TGTGCCAGCAGCTTGGAGTTAGCGGGATTTTTGGATACGCAGTATTTT | CASSLELAGFLDTQYF
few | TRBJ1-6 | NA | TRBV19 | TGTGCCAGTAGTATGGGGACGGCGGTCGCGAATTCACCCCTCCACTTT | CASSMGTAVANSPLHF
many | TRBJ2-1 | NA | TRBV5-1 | TGCGCCAGCAGCTCCACAACCCGTGGTTACAATGAGCAGTTCTTC | CASSSTTRGYNEQFF
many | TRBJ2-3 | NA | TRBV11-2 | TGTGCCAGCAGCTACTTAGTAGGGGATGGGGCCCCCGGAGATACGCAGTATTTT | CASSYLVGDGAPGDTQYF
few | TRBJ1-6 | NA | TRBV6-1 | TGTGCCAGCAGCTCGTATAATTCACCCCTCCACTTT | CASSSYNSPLHF
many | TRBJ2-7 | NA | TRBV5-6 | TGTGCCAGCACCCTCCTGACCCATGAGCAGTACTTC | CASTLLTHEQYF
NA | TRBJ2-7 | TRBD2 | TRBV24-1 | TGTGCCACCAGTCCTAGCGGGGGGTCCTACGAGCAGTACTTC | CATSPSGGSYEQYF
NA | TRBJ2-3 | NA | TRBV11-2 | TGTGCCAGCAGCTTAGGCGTCGCAGATACGCAGTATTTT | CASSLGVADTQYF
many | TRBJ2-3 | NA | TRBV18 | TGTGCCAGCTCACCTTCTCCGGGAGCGGGAGATACGCAGTATTTT | CASSPSPGAGDTQYF
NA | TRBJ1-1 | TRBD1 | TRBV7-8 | TGTGCCAGCAGCGCCCGGACAGGGAACACTGAAGCTTTCTTT | CASSARTGNTEAFF
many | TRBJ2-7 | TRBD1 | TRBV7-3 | TGTGCCAGCAGCCCGTTAGCCGGGACAGCTCTCCCCTACGAGCAGTACTTC | CASSPLAGTALPYEQYF
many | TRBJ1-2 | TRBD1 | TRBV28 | TGTGCCAGCAGTACAAGACAGGGGGCGCCTAACTATGGCTACACCTTC | CASSTRQGAPNYGYTF
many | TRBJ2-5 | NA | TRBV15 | TGTGCCACCAGCAGACACCCTAGCGACGACAAGCAAGAGACCCAGTACTTC | CATSRHPSDDKQETQYF
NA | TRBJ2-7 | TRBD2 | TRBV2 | TGTGCCAGCACCCGACTAGCGGGAGAACACAAGCAGTACTTC | CASTRLAGEHKQYF
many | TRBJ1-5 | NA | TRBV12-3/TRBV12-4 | TGTGCCAGCAGTTTATATTGGGGGCAGCCCCAGCATTTT | CASSLYWGQPQHF
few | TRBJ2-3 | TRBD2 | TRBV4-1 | TGCGCCAGCAGCCAAGATCGGCTAGCGGTCACAGATACGCAGTATTTT | CASSQDRLAVTDTQYF
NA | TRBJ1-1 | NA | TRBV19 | TGTGCCAGTAGTAGTCAGGGGCAGTTGGGGACTGAAGCTTTCTTT | CASSSQGQLGTEAFF
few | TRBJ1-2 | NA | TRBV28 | TGTGCCACCCCACGTGACGGGGCTGGCGGCTACACCTTC | CATPRDGAGGYTF
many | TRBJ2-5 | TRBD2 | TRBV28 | TGTGCCAGCAACGGCGGGAGGACAGAGACCCAGTACTTC | CASNGGRTETQYF
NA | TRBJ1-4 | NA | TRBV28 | TGTGCCAGCAAATTGGGTGTCGGGGAAGGTGAAAAACTGTTTTTT | CASKLGVGEGEKLFF
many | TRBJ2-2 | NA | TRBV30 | TGTGCCTGGAGTGTACTAAGGGTGTCCGGGGAGCTGTTTTTT | CAWSVLRVSGELFF
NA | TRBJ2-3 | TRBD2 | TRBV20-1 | TGCAGTGCCCCGACTAGCTATGGGGATACGCAGTATTTT | CSAPTSYGDTQYF
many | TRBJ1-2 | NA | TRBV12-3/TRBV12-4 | TGTGCCAGCAGCCAGGGTCAGGGCCCTTTCTATGGCTACACCTTC | CASSQGQGPFYGYTF
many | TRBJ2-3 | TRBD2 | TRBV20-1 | TGCAGTGCCTTAGAGGCGGGGGGTACAGATACGCAGTATTTT | CSALEAGGTDTQYF
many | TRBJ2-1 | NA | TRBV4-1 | TGCGCCAGCAGCCAGACGGCCTACAATGAGCAGTTCTTC | CASSQTAYNEQFF
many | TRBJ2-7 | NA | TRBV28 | TGTGCCAGCAGACGGGGCGGGATCAACGAGCAGTACTTC | CASRRGGINEQYF
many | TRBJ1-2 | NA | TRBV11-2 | TGTGCCAGCAGCTTAATGTCAGGGAACGATGGCTACACCTTC | CASSLMSGNDGYTF
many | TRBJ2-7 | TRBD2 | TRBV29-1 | TGCAGCGTTGAAGATCGAGCGGGGGGTCTTCGGTACTTC | CSVEDRAGGLRYF
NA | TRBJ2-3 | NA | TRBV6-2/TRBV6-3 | TGTGCCAGCAGTGAATCGGATGGTAGCACAGATACGCAGTATTTT | CASSESDGSTDTQYF
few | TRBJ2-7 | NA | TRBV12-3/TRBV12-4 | TGTGCCAGCAGTCCCGGGACGGCCTCCTACGGGCAGTACTTC | CASSPGTASYGQYF
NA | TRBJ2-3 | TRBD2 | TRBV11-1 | TGTGCCAGCAGCTCGGGACTAGCGGGAGGGCCAGATACGCAGTATTTT | CASSSGLAGGPDTQYF
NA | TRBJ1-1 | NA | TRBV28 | TGTGCCAGCAGGCACCCTACCGAGAACACTGAAGCTTTCTTT | CASRHPTENTEAFF
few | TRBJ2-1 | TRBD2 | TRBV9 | TGTGCCAGCAGCCAAACACGGGAGGGCCGGAATGAGCAGTTCTTC | CASSQTREGRNEQFF
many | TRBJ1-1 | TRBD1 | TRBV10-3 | TGTGCCATCAGTGATCCGACAGGGGGCATCGCTGAAGCTTTCTTT | CAISDPTGGIAEAFF
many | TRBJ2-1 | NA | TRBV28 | TGTGCCAGCAGTTTAGCCTGGGGCCTGGGTGAGCAGTTCTTC | CASSLAWGLGEQFF
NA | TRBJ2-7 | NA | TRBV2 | TGTGCCAGCTTCGGACAAGGGTTAACCTACGAGCAGTACTTC | CASFGQGLTYEQYF
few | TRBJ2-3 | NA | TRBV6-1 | TGTGCCAGCAAGGAGCAAGATACGCAGTATTTT | CASKEQDTQYF
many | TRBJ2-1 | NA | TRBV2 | TGTGCCAGCAGTCAACTCGCCCGTTCTTCTTACAATGAGCAGTTCTTC | CASSQLARSSYNEQFF
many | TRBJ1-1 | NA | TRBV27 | TGTGCCAGCAGCCTTGCCCTCGGACTGAACACTGAAGCTTTCTTT | CASSLALGLNTEAFF